This T cell receptor (beta chain) comes out of a study of blood T cell repertoires in COVID-19. Study in general: Acute-phase and convalescent COVID-19 samples originated in the United States, Italy and Spain. T cells, B-cell-depleted T cells, or PBMCs supplied cDNA or gDNA.

Method: immunoSEQ multiplex PCR; TCRdb's copy keeps in-frame clones and lacks some. This sample yields about 82,000 clones, of which 75% to 90% are seen a single time; 9.5% to 15% belongs to the top ten. In its sample, this clone was seen a few times. The sequence was obtained from a woman aged 40 to 50 with active or convalescent COVID-19. Specimen: peripheral blood.

The CDR3 loop reads CASSPQGSSTDTQYF. CDR3 sequence (DNA): TGTGCCAGCAGCCCACAGGGGTCTAGCACAGATACGCAGTATTTT. The rearrangement uses TRBV7-2 and TRBJ2-3, with TRBD1 identical over 7 bases. Looked up from germline, CDR1 is SGHTA and CDR2 is FQGNSA. The CDR3 is 15 amino acids. After removal of 5 bases from V and 0 bases from J, the junction contained 5 bases not matched to a gene. Full variable domain (remainder filled in from reference TRBV7-2 and TRBJ2-3): GAGVSQSPSNKVTEKGKDVELRCDPISGHTALYWYRQSLGQGLEFLIYFQGNSAPDKSGLPSDRFSAERTGGSVSTLTIQRTQQEDSAVYLCASSPQGSSTDTQYFGPGTRLTVL.